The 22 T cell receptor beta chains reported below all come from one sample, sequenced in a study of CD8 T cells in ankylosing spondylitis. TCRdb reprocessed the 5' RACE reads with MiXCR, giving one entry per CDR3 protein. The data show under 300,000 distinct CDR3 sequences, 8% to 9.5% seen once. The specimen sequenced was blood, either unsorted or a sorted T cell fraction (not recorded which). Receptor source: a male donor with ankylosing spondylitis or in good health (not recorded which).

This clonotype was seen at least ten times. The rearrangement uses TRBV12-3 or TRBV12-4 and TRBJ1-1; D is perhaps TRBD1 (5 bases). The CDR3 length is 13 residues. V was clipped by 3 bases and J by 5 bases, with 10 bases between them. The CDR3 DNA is TGTGCCAGCAGTTTTCAGGGAATGACTGAAGCTTTCTTT. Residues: CASSFQGMTEAFF.

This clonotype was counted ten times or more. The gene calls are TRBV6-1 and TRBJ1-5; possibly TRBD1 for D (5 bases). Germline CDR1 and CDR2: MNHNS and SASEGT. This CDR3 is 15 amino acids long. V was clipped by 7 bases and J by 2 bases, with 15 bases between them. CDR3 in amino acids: CASTLGGSGNQPQHF. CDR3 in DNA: TGTGCCAGCACTCTGGGGGGGTCGGGCAATCAGCCCCAGCATTTT.

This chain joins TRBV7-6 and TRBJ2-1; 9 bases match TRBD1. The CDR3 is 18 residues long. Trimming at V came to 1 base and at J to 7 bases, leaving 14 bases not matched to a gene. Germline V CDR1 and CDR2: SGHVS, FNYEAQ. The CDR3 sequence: CASSLVLSDRGIGNEQFF. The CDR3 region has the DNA TGTGCCAGCAGCTTAGTCCTTTCAGACAGGGGGATTGGTAATGAGCAGTTCTTC.

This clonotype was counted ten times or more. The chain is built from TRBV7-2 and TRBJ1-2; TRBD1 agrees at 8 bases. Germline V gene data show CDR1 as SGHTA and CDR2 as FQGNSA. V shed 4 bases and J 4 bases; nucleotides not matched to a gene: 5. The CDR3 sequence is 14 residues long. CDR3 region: CASSSKTGVYGYTF. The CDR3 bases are TGTGCCAGCAGCTCAAAGACAGGGGTCTATGGCTACACCTTC.

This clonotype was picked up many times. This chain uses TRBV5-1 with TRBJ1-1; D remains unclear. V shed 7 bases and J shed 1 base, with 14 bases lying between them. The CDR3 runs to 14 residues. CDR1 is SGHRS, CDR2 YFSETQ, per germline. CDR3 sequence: CASAMRPGNTEAFF. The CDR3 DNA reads TGCGCCAGCGCCATGCGCCCGGGGAACACTGAAGCTTTCTTT.

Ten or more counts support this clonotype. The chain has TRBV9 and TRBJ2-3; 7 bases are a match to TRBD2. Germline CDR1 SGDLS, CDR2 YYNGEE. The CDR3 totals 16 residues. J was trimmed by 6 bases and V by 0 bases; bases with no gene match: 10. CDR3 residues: CASSVVASGVADTQYF. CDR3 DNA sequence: TGTGCCAGCAGCGTAGTTGCTAGCGGCGTGGCGGATACGCAGTATTTT.

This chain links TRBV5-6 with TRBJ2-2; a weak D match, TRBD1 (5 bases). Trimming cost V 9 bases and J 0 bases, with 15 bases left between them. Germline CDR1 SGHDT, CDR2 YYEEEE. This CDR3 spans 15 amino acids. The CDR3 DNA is TGTGCCACCTCCAGGGTGTCCTCGAACACCGGGGAGCTGTTTTTT. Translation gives CATSRVSSNTGELFF.

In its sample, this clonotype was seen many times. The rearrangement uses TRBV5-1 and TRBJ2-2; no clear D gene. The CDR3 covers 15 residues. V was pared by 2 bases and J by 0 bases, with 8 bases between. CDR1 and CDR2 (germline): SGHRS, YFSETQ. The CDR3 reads CASSFTDANTGELFF. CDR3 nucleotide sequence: TGCGCCAGCAGCTTCACCGATGCGAACACCGGGGAGCTGTTTTTT.

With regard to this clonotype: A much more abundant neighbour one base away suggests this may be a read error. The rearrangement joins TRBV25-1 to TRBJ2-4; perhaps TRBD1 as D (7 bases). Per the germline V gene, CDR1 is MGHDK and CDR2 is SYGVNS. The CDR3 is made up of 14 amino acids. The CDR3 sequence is CASSEGRGVNIHYF. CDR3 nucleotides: TGTGCCAGCAGTGAGGGCAGGGGGGTTAACATTCACTACTTC.

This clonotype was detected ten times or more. In DNA, the CDR3 is TGTGCCAGCAGCCAAGACACCGGGACTAGTGCGTTTGAGCAGTTCTTC. Its translation is CASSQDTGTSAFEQFF. The chain joins TRBV4-2 to TRBJ2-1, with 8 positions matching TRBD2. V was clipped by 0 bases and J by 9 bases; unmatched bases: 10. CDR1 LGHNA and CDR2 YNFKEQ come from the germline V gene. The CDR3 covers 16 residues.

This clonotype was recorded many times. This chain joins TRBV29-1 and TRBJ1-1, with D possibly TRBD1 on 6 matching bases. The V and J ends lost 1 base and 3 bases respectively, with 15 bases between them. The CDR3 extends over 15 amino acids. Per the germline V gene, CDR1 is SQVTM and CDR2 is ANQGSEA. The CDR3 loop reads CSVEVGTRGDTEAFF. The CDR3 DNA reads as TGCAGCGTTGAAGTGGGGACAAGAGGGGACACTGAAGCTTTCTTT.

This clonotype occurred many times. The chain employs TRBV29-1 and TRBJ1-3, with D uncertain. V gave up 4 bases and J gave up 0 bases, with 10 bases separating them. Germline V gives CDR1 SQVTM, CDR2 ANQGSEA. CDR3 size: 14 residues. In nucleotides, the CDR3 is TGCAGCGTTGCCCCTGAATTCTCTGGAAACACCATATATTTT. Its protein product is CSVAPEFSGNTIYF.

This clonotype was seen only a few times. The CDR3 DNA sequence: TGCAGCGTTCGCAGGGGCGGGGGTCCCTACTATGGCTACACCTTC. This codes for CSVRRGGGPYYGYTF. This chain connects TRBV29-1 to TRBJ1-2; weak D call: TRBD1 (6 bases). Germline CDR1 SQVTM, CDR2 ANQGSEA. The CDR3 is 15 residues long. The V end was cut by 5 bases, the J end by 3 bases, with 19 bases between.

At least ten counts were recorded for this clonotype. For the CDR3, the DNA is TGTGCCAGCAACACACTAGCGGGAGGGCCTAGAGGACAAGAGACCCAGTACTTC. This translates into CASNTLAGGPRGQETQYF. The rearrangement uses TRBV5-5 and TRBJ2-5; 13 bases agree with TRBD2. The CDR3 runs to 18 residues. The V gene end was trimmed by 6 bases and the J gene end by 2 bases; junction bases not matched to a gene: 13. In germline, CDR1 is SGHKS, CDR2 YYEKEE (reference sequence).

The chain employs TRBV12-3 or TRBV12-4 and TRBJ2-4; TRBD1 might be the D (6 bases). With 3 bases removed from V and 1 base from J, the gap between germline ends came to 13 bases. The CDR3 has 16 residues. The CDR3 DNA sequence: TGTGCCAGCAGTTTTCAGGGGCCGGGGGCCAAAAACATTCAGTACTTC. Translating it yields CASSFQGPGAKNIQYF.

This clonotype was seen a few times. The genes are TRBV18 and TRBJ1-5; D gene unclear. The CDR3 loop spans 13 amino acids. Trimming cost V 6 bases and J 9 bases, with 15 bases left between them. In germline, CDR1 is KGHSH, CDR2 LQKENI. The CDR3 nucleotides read TGTGCCAGCTCCTCAGATCCTCTGGGGCCCCAGCATTTT. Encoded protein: CASSSDPLGPQHF.

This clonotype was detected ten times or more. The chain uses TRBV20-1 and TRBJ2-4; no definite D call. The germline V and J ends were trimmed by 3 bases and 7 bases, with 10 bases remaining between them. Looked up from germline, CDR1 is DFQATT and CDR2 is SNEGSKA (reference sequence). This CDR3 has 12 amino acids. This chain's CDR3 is CSASFLSNIQYF. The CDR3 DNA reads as TGCAGTGCTAGTTTTCTGAGCAACATTCAGTACTTC.

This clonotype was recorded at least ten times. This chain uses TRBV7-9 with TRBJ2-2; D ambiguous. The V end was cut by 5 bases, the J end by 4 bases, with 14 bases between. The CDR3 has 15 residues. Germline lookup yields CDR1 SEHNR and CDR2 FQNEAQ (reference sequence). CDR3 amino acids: CASSTTRSRTGELFF. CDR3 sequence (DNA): TGTGCCAGCAGCACAACCCGCAGCCGCACCGGGGAGCTGTTTTTT.

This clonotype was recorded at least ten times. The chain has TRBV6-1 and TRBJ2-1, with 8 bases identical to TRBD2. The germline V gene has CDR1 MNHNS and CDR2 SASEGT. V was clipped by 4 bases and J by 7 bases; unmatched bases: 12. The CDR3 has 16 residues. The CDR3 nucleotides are TGTGCCAGCAGTGGAGCCGGGACTAGTTGGGGGAATGAGCAGTTCTTC. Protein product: CASSGAGTSWGNEQFF.

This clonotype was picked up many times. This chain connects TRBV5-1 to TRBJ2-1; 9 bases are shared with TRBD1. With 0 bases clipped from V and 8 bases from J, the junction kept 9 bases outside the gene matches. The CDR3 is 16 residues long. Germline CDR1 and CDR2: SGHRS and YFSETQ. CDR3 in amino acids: CASSLVGQGSGDEQFF. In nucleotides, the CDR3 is TGCGCCAGCAGCTTGGTGGGACAGGGTTCAGGCGATGAGCAGTTCTTC.

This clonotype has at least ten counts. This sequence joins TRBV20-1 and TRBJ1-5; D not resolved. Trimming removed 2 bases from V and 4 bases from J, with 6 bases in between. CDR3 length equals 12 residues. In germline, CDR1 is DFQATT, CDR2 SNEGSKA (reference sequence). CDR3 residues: CSARMGNQPQHF. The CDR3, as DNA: TGCAGTGCTAGAATGGGAAATCAGCCCCAGCATTTT.

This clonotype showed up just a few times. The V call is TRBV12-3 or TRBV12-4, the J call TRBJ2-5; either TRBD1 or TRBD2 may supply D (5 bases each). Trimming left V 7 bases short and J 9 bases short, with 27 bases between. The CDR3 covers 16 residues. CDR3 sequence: CASTSGGPGLTWAQYF. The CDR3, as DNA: TGTGCCAGCACCAGTGGGGGTCCAGGGCTAACTTGGGCCCAGTACTTC.